Many counts were recorded for the clone carrying this T cell receptor beta chain. This CDR3 has 13 amino acids. The V gene's germline CDR1 is MNHEY and CDR2 SMNVEV (reference sequence). Trimming removed 3 bases from V and 4 bases from J, with 7 bases in between. This sample stems from a study of neurological immune-mediated disorders. Synthesis of cDNA was accomplished via 5'RACE employing 10-nucleotide random UMIs. TCRdb redid the calling of the 5' RACE reads with MiXCR, one entry per CDR3 protein. The top ten clones hold around 22% of a sample with roughly 13,000 distinct CDR3 sequences, 7% of them seen once.

Sequencing used CD8+ T cells from blood. The chain employs TRBV27 and TRBJ2-1; D call uncertain. The clonotype comes from a woman in her 40s in good health. The CDR3 sequence: CASSLGRYNEQFF. CDR3 DNA: TGTGCCAGCAGTTTGGGCAGATACAATGAGCAGTTCTTC.